This TCR beta chain was documented in a study of shared clonotypes between healthy human individuals. Turning to the study itself: Per donor, three plates held CD4 naive cells, three held CD4 memory, two held CD8 naive and one held CD8 memory. General study results and limits: Compared with clonotypes that all four donors shared, non-shared clonotypes had lower generation probabilities. Tissue TCR repertoires likely differ from these blood-only repertoires.

The protocol was immunoSEQ multiplex PCR, while the TCRdb copy is restricted to in-frame clones and leaves out a portion. The sample lists some 800,000 clones, over 90% occurring once. CD45RO-negative cells were positively selected for CCR7, leaving out terminally differentiated effector memory CD45RA+ cells. V shed 2 bases and J 6 bases; nucleotides not matched to a gene: 15. CDR3 length: 18 amino acids. In germline, CDR1 is SGHNT, CDR2 YYREEE (reference sequence). A word on this clone: As yet, its antigen is unknown.

This receptor was taken from a man aged 25-45 years in good health. J is TRBJ2-7 and V is TRBV5-4, with 12 positions matching TRBD2. The material sequenced was naive CD8+ T cells sorted from blood. The CDR3 reads CASSLGLAGGPGYGEQYF. CDR3 nucleotides: TGTGCCAGCAGCTTAGGTCTAGCGGGAGGGCCCGGGTACGGCGAGCAGTACTTC.